The clone carrying this T cell receptor (beta chain) was found many times. Its antigen is undetermined. CDR1 is KGHSH and CDR2 is LQKENI in the germline V gene. This CDR3 has 18 amino acids. V was pared by 4 bases and J by 6 bases, with 22 bases between. The sample comes from a study of metastatic and nonmetastatic thyroid tumors. Looking at the study overall: Blood and tumor or nodule tissue repertoires from malignant and benign thyroid patients were compared. Findings and caveats of the study: Malignant tumors reportedly showed significantly higher TCR beta diversity than benign nodules in both blood and tumor.

As processed by the authors: Using the CDR3 differences seen across clinicopathological groups, the authors built a distant-metastasis classifier for papillary thyroid cancer, which was meant to discriminate distant-metastatic patients. Through MiXCR, TCRdb re-clonotyped the PCR reads. The V and J calls come from TCRdb's annotation, not from the publication. The data hold about 39,000 clones, with around 16% observed a single time. Among the patients, none had received any treatment before thyroid surgery. This chain uses TRBV18 with TRBJ1-6; D perhaps matches TRBD1 (6 bases). The origin of this receptor is a female donor with papillary thyroid cancer or a benign thyroid nodule (not recorded which). Some clones in this sample may be carry-over from other donors' samples. The sequenced sample was blood. The CDR3 region is CASSRRTERILINSPLHF. The CDR3 DNA reads TGTGCCAGCTCACGACGGACAGAGAGAATCCTAATTAATTCACCCCTCCACTTT.